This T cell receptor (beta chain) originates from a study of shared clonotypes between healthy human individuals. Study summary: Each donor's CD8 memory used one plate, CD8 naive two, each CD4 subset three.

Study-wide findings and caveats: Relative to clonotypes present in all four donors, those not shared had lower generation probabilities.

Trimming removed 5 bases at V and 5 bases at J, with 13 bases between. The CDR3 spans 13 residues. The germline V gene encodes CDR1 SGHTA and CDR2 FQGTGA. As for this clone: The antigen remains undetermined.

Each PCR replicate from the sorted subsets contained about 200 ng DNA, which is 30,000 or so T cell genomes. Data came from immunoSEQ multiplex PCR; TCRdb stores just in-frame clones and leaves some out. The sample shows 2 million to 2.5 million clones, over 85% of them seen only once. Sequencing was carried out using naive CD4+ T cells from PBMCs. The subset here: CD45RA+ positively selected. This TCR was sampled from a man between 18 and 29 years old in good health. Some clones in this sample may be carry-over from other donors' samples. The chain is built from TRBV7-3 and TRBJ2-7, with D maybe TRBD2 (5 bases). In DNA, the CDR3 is TGTGCCAGCAGCCCCTCTCGGGGAAACGAGCAGTACTTC. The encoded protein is CASSPSRGNEQYF.